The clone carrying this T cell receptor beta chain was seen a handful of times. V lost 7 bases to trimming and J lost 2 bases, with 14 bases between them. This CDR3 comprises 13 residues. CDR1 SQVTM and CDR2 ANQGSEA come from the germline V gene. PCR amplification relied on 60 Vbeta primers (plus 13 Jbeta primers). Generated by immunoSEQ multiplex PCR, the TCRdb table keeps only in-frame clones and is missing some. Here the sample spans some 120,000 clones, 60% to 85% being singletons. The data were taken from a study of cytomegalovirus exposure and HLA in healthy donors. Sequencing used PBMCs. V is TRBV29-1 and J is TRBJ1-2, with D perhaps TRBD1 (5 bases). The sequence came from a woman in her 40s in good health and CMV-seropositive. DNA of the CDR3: TGCAGCGCTCTGTGGGGGGGGAACTATGGCTACACCTTC. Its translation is CSALWGGNYGYTF.